This T cell receptor (beta chain) was captured by sequencing in a study of blood T cell repertoires in COVID-19. About the research overall: Italy, Spain and the United States were the sources of the convalescent and acute COVID-19 samples. PBMCs, B-cell-depleted T cells, or T cells were the source of the cDNA or gDNA that made up the material.

The CDR3 has 13 residues. The germline V gene has CDR1 LNHDA and CDR2 SQIVND (reference sequence). Losses at the gene ends were 6 bases for V and 6 bases for J; bases not matched to a gene: 5. In the authors' methods: Counts of nucleated cells, estimated from reference gene primer amplification, were obtained. Only in-frame clones appear in the TCRdb table, and some are missing; sequencing was by immunoSEQ multiplex PCR. V and J calls and clone size are those listed in that table; D and trimming were worked out from the DNA. This sample has under 300,000 clones; around 79% occur once, and the top ten carry about 3.1%.

The clonotype comes from a woman at least 80 years old with acute or convalescent COVID-19. The sample consisted of peripheral blood. The chain has TRBV19 and TRBJ2-1; 7 bases are shared with TRBD2. CDR3 sequence: CASSPTSPNEQFF. The CDR3 DNA is TGTGCCAGTAGCCCGACTAGCCCCAATGAGCAGTTCTTC.